This is a list of T cell receptor beta chains from one sample in a study of Graves' ophthalmopathy and Graves' hyperthyroidism. TCRdb independently ran MiXCR on the multiplex PCR reads; one entry per CDR3 protein. The table records about 240,000 distinct CDR3 sequences, around 42% of them present only once. Sequenced sample: peripheral blood. These receptors all stem from an adult man with Graves' ophthalmopathy. The conserved cysteine and the conserved F or W are not part of the CDR3 here. The order of the fields is CDR3 protein, J gene, V gene.

CDR3 protein: SARLAGVTDTQY
J gene: TRBJ2-3
V gene: TRBV20-1

CDR3 protein: SAKRGPNTEAF
J gene: TRBJ1-1
V gene: TRBV20-1

CDR3 protein: ASSHEEILNTEAF
J gene: TRBJ1-1
V gene: TRBV4-1

CDR3 protein: ASSLGIGGQGGQY
J gene: TRBJ2-5
V gene: TRBV2

CDR3 protein: SAASKGNTEAF
J gene: TRBJ1-1
V gene: TRBV20-1

CDR3 protein: ASSAGQGGTSPALPLH
J gene: TRBJ1-6
V gene: TRBV19

CDR3 protein: ASSGTDRVNEQF
J gene: -
V gene: TRBV9

CDR3 protein: SVIMLGTGGARAEAF
J gene: TRBJ1-1
V gene: TRBV29-1

CDR3 protein: ASSLTGIGDETQY
J gene: TRBJ2-5
V gene: TRBV10-2

CDR3 protein: ASSPDRGVPSSYEQY
J gene: TRBJ2-7
V gene: TRBV19

CDR3 protein: SAGQGANLETQY
J gene: TRBJ2-5
V gene: TRBV20-1

CDR3 protein: ASSEGTGQQPQH
J gene: TRBJ1-5
V gene: TRBV6-1

CDR3 protein: ASSQPPAGKGYGYT
J gene: TRBJ1-2
V gene: TRBV6-1